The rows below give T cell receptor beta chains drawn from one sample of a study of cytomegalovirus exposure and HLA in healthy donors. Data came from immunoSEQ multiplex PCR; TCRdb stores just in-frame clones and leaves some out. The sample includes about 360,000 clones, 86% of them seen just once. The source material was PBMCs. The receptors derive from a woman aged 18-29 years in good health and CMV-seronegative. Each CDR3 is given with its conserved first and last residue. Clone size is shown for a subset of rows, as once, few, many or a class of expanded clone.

CDR3: CASSVADIQYF
J: TRBJ2-3
size: once
V: TRBV25-1

CDR3: CASRGQGGINEQFF
J: TRBJ2-1
size: NA
V: TRBV6-5

CDR3: CASSPGLAGAREQYF
J: TRBJ2-7
size: NA
V: TRBV18

CDR3: CASSLGHTETNEKLFF
J: TRBJ1-4
size: NA
V: TRBV7-9

CDR3: CASSLAAGAGGNQPQHF
J: TRBJ1-5
size: NA
V: TRBV7-9

CDR3: CASSVGTGLRTEAFF
J: TRBJ1-1
size: NA
V: TRBV9

CDR3: CASSERYQARSNTEAFF
J: TRBJ1-1
size: NA
V: TRBV6-1

CDR3: CASSFSGVSNNQPQHF
J: TRBJ1-5
size: NA
V: TRBV28

CDR3: CATSRGQGASDTQYF
J: TRBJ2-3
size: NA
V: TRBV15

CDR3: CASTKTGNRGTEAFF
J: TRBJ1-1
size: NA
V: TRBV25-1

CDR3: CASSPVAGYSYNEQFF
J: TRBJ2-1
size: NA
V: TRBV7-8

CDR3: CASSYSERGGGPQYF
J: TRBJ2-5
size: NA
V: TRBV6-5

CDR3: CASSLDWTENTGELFF
J: TRBJ2-2
size: NA
V: TRBV13

CDR3: CASCCHTSGEGEQYF
J: TRBJ2-7
size: NA
V: TRBV5-1

CDR3: CASSSPTGSPRYGYTF
J: TRBJ1-2
size: NA
V: TRBV5-6

CDR3: CASSLNWGGRSYEQYF
J: TRBJ2-7
size: NA
V: TRBV5-6

CDR3: CATSGGPDTQYF
J: TRBJ2-3
size: NA
V: TRBV28

CDR3: CASSFLGLPGSANEKLFF
J: TRBJ1-4
size: NA
V: TRBV5-6

CDR3: CASSQDSGGTGYTF
J: TRBJ1-2
size: NA
V: TRBV4-1

CDR3: CASSGQTSGRYASYEQYF
J: TRBJ2-7
size: NA
V: TRBV7-9

CDR3: CASSTGQIGTGELFF
J: TRBJ2-2
size: NA
V: TRBV5-1

CDR3: CASSSSFANTGELFF
J: TRBJ2-2
size: NA
V: TRBV7-9

CDR3: CASRRQGSTEAFF
J: TRBJ1-1
size: NA
V: TRBV2

CDR3: CASSIDQGPTGELFF
J: TRBJ2-2
size: NA
V: TRBV7-8

CDR3: CASSEGLAGASYEQYF
J: TRBJ2-7
size: NA
V: TRBV2

CDR3: CASSRDRGDTEAFF
J: TRBJ1-1
size: once
V: TRBV6-5

CDR3: CASSYSGQGSYGYTF
J: TRBJ1-2
size: NA
V: TRBV6-5

CDR3: CASSLDHYTASTDTQYF
J: TRBJ2-3
size: NA
V: TRBV11-2